The T cell receptor beta chain described here comes from a study of shared clonotypes between healthy human individuals. In regard to this clone: What it recognizes is unknown.

At deep level, the assay was performed. The authors distributed each subset's genomic DNA evenly over several immunoSEQ plates. The method was immunoSEQ multiplex PCR; TCRdb's version includes in-frame clones alone and lacks a portion of them. In the table there are a few hundred thousand clones, around 78% of which are singletons. Every one of the donors was a Caucasian adult that lived in Nashville, Tennessee. General study findings and limits: The low donor count limited represented genetic and exposure-history diversity.

This CDR3 is built from 14 residues. Unmatched junction bases numbered 6, after V lost 4 bases and J lost 4 bases. The germline V gene has CDR1 LGHNA and CDR2 YNFKEQ. This rearrangement joins TRBV4-2 to TRBJ1-2, with 7 bases lining up with TRBD1. What was sequenced was PBMCs. The clonotype comes from a woman aged 40 to 50 in good health. Some clones in this sample may be carry-over from other donors' samples. CDR3 nucleotide sequence: TGTGCCAGCAGCCCCGACAGGGCGGGCTATGGCTACACCTTC. This gives the protein CASSPDRAGYGYTF.